The next 25 T cell receptor beta chains were all read from a single sample in a study of cytomegalovirus exposure and HLA in healthy donors. Researchers ran the PCR with 60 Vbeta and 13 Jbeta primers. The data were produced by immunoSEQ multiplex PCR, yet TCRdb's version contains in-frame clones alone and is incomplete. In the table there are 110,000 to 150,000 clones, 70% to 85% of which are singletons. Sequencing used PBMCs. These receptors were collected from a woman in her sixties in good health and CMV-seropositive.

This clone has just one count. The V and J genes are TRBV7-2 and TRBJ2-7, with unresolved D. Germline lookup yields CDR1 SGHTA and CDR2 FQGNSA. The CDR3 covers 11 residues. Trimming shortened V by 2 bases and J by 4 bases, and 3 bases separated the two germline ends. This chain's CDR3 is CASSLIYEQYF. CDR3 nucleotide sequence: TGTGCCAGCAGCTTAATATACGAGCAGTACTTC.

The chain carries TRBV6-1 and TRBJ2-1, with 7 bases lining up with TRBD2. Germline assignment: CDR1 MNHNS and CDR2 SASEGT. The CDR3 contains 16 residues. V was clipped by 0 bases and J by 5 bases; unmatched bases: 7. The DNA for the CDR3 is TGTGCCAGCAGTGAAGCCCCGGGACTAAGTAACAATGAGCAGTTCTTC. It encodes CASSEAPGLSNNEQFF.

This chain links TRBV7-3 with TRBJ2-3, with a weak D call TRBD1 (5 bases). CDR1 and CDR2 (germline): SGHTA, FQGTGA. Trimming removed 3 bases from V and 1 base from J, with 5 bases in between. This CDR3 region has 13 residues. CDR3 nucleotides: TGTGCCAGCAGCTTCAGGGGCACAGATACGCAGTATTTT. Protein product: CASSFRGTDTQYF. Filled out from reference TRBV7-3 and TRBJ2-3, the complete variable domain reads GAGVSQTPSNKVTEKGKYVELRCDPISGHTALYWYRQSLGQGPEFLIYFQGTGAADDSGLPNDRFFAVRPEGSVSTLKIQRTERGDSAVYLCASSFRGTDTQYFGPGTRLTVL.

The chain links TRBV7-3 to TRBJ2-1; 8 positions agree with TRBD2. Trimming cost V 4 bases and J 5 bases; bases outside gene matches: 7. Germline V gene data show CDR1 as SGHTA and CDR2 as FQGTGA. The CDR3 extends over 15 amino acids. CDR3 region: CASSSGGAGDNEQFF. CDR3 nucleotides: TGTGCCAGCAGCTCGGGAGGGGCGGGAGACAATGAGCAGTTCTTC.

This chain joins TRBV18 and TRBJ2-7, with a possible D match to TRBD1 (6 bases). The CDR3 consists of 15 residues. Germline lookup yields CDR1 KGHSH and CDR2 LQKENI. V was pared by 1 base and J by 2 bases, with 12 bases between. DNA of the CDR3: TGTGCCAGCTCACCACGGGGGCCTCCAACCTACGAGCAGTACTTC. Its translation is CASSPRGPPTYEQYF.

This chain uses TRBV9 with TRBJ2-1; TRBD2 aligns across 9 bases. The germline gives CDR1 SGDLS, CDR2 YYNGEE. Trimming removed 8 bases from V and 6 bases from J; junction bases left unmatched: 12. The length of the CDR3 is 15 residues. CDR3 loop: CASSISTSGGNEQFF. Here the CDR3 DNA reads TGTGCCAGTAGTATCTCGACTAGCGGTGGCAATGAGCAGTTCTTC.

The chain couples TRBV7-2 to TRBJ2-7, with 10 bases aligning to TRBD1. Trimming cost V 5 bases and J 1 base; bases outside gene matches: 5. The CDR3 extends over 15 amino acids. Germline V gene sequence: CDR1 SGHTA, CDR2 FQGNSA. CDR3 coding DNA: TGTGCCAGCAGCAAACGGACAGGGGGATCCTACGAGCAGTACTTC. Protein sequence: CASSKRTGGSYEQYF.

The rearrangement joins TRBV7-9 to TRBJ1-5, with TRBD1 identical over 8 bases. The length of the CDR3 is 15 residues. Trimming took 5 bases from V and 3 from J; bases not matched to a gene: 6. From germline, CDR1 is SEHNR and CDR2 FQNEAQ (reference sequence). The chain's CDR3 is CASSPGTGDNQPQHF. The CDR3 bases are TGTGCCAGCAGCCCCGGGACAGGAGACAATCAGCCCCAGCATTTT.

This rearrangement joins TRBV21-1 to TRBJ2-3; the tabulated D call, TRBD1, remains unverified against the DNA. TRBV21-1 is labeled a pseudogene. The CDR3 runs 17 residues. CDR3 loop: CASSNPTLGGPLDTQYF. For the CDR3, the DNA is TGTGCCAGCAGCAATCCGACGTTAGGGGGCCCATTGGATACGCAGTATTTT.

V gene TRBV4-1 combines with J gene TRBJ2-5; TRBD1 agrees at 7 bases. Trimming took 0 bases from V and 2 from J; bases not matched to a gene: 6. Germline lookup yields CDR1 MGHRA and CDR2 YSYEKL. This CDR3 spans 16 amino acids. The CDR3 is CASSQDLGTAQETQYF. For the CDR3, the DNA is TGCGCCAGCAGCCAAGATTTGGGGACAGCTCAAGAGACCCAGTACTTC.

The chain employs TRBV6-5 and TRBJ2-7; maybe TRBD2 (6 bases). Germline assignment: CDR1 MNHEY and CDR2 SVGAGI. Between the trimmed V and J ends, which lost 2 bases and 4 bases, there was a span of 12 bases. This CDR3 comprises 14 residues. CDR3 sequence (DNA): TGTGCCAGCAGTTACGAGGCGGGGTTTTACGAGCAGTACTTC. Its protein product is CASSYEAGFYEQYF.

This chain uses TRBV7-9 with TRBJ2-3, with TRBD1 as a possible D gene (5 bases). The CDR3 contains 12 residues. With 4 bases removed from V and 7 bases from J, the gap between germline ends came to 9 bases. Per germline, CDR1 SEHNR and CDR2 FQNEAQ (reference sequence). CDR3 amino acids: CASSYAGNTQYF. CDR3 DNA: TGTGCCAGCAGCTACGCAGGGAATACGCAGTATTTT.

V is TRBV18 and J is TRBJ2-1; 12 bases agree with TRBD1. Trimming removed 6 bases from V and 6 bases from J; junction bases left unmatched: 6. The CDR3 sequence is 15 residues long. The germline V gene has CDR1 KGHSH and CDR2 LQKENI. The CDR3 is CASSVAGQGANEQFF. The CDR3 nucleotides are TGTGCCAGCTCCGTCGCGGGACAGGGGGCCAATGAGCAGTTCTTC.

This clone was counted only a few times. The chain links TRBV2 to TRBJ2-3, with D possibly TRBD2 on 5 matching bases. The CDR3 contains 14 residues. The V and J ends lost 2 bases and 4 bases respectively, with 10 bases between them. The germline V gene encodes CDR1 SNHLY and CDR2 FYNNEI. The CDR3 region has the DNA TGTGCCAGCAGTGAACTAGCAGCCTCAGATACGCAGTATTTT. Residues: CASSELAASDTQYF.

The V and J genes are TRBV5-1 and TRBJ2-3; 7 nucleotides line up with TRBD2. Germline loops: CDR1 SGHRS, CDR2 YFSETQ. V was clipped by 4 bases and J by 0 bases; unmatched bases: 5. The CDR3 covers 15 residues. For the CDR3, the DNA is TGCGCCAGCAGCACAGCGGGGTCTAGCACAGATACGCAGTATTTT. Translation gives CASSTAGSSTDTQYF.

This clone was counted a single time. CDR3 residues: CASSLGTSGRAANEQYF. The CDR3 DNA reads as TGCGCCAGCAGCCTCGGGACTAGCGGGAGGGCCGCGAACGAGCAGTACTTC. V and J are TRBV5-1 and TRBJ2-7; 16 bases match TRBD2. CDR1 is SGHRS and CDR2 is YFSETQ in the germline V gene. V lost 4 bases to trimming and J lost 5 bases; unmatched junction nucleotides: 9. This CDR3 is built from 17 residues. The whole variable domain, filled in from reference TRBV5-1 and TRBJ2-7, reads KAGVTQTPRYLIKTRGQQVTLSCSPISGHRSVSWYQQTPGQGLQFLFEYFSETQRNKGNFPGRFSGRQFSNSRSEMNVSTLELGDSALYLCASSLGTSGRAANEQYFGPGTRLTVT.

This chain joins TRBV4-3 and TRBJ1-6, with D uncertain. Germline-derived CDR1 and CDR2 are LGHNA and YSLEER. The CDR3 sequence is 12 residues long. Deletions cut 1 base from V and 7 bases from J, with 2 bases between. The CDR3 DNA follows: TGCGCCAGCAGCCAAGCGAATTCACCCCTCCACTTT. Translation gives CASSQANSPLHF.

This chain uses TRBV6-1 with TRBJ1-3, with D maybe TRBD1 (6 bases). Germline lookup yields CDR1 MNHNS and CDR2 SASEGT. Trimming took 6 bases from V and 0 from J, leaving 12 bases between them. The CDR3 is 15 amino acids. In DNA, the CDR3 is TGTGCCAGCAGGTACACACAGGGCTCTGGAAACACCATATATTTT. Translated: CASRYTQGSGNTIYF.

The genes are TRBV29-1 and TRBJ1-2, with D possibly matching TRBD1 (6 bases). Trimming stripped 7 bases from V and 5 bases from J, with 11 bases between. Germline CDR1 and CDR2: SQVTM and ANQGSEA. This CDR3 is 11 amino acids long. The CDR3 coding sequence is TGCAGCGGTGAGGGGGGGTATGGCTACACCTTC. It yields the protein CSGEGGYGYTF.

V and J are TRBV12-5 and TRBJ2-7, with TRBD2 identical over 9 bases. V was pared by 5 bases and J by 1 base, with 27 bases of the junction left unmatched. The CDR3 is 22 residues long. The germline CDR1 and CDR2 sequences are LGHNT and FRNRAP. This CDR3 is CASGLPSEIGTSRRPGSYEQYF. In DNA form, the CDR3 reads TGTGCTAGTGGTCTGCCGAGTGAAATAGGGACTAGCAGGAGGCCGGGGTCCTACGAGCAGTACTTC.

The chain couples TRBV28 to TRBJ2-4; TRBD2 might be the D (5 bases). V gave up 5 bases and J gave up 0 bases, with 14 bases separating them. The CDR3 has 16 residues. The germline V gene encodes CDR1 MDHEN and CDR2 SYDVKM. CDR3: CASSGMDFLAKNIQYF. The DNA of the CDR3 is TGTGCCAGCAGTGGGATGGACTTTCTAGCCAAAAACATTCAGTACTTC.

The chain employs TRBV6-5 and TRBJ2-1; 10 bases align to TRBD2. The V segment lost 0 bases and the J segment 5 bases; nucleotides outside the gene matches: 1. The CDR3 extends over 15 amino acids. CDR1 is MNHEY and CDR2 is SVGAGI in the germline V gene. CDR3 DNA sequence: TGTGCCAGCAGTTACTCCCTAGCGGGGGACAATGAGCAGTTCTTC. Protein sequence: CASSYSLAGDNEQFF.

The chain couples TRBV27 to TRBJ1-1; D is unclear. Per the germline V gene, CDR1 is MNHEY and CDR2 is SMNVEV (reference sequence). The CDR3 contains 14 residues. Trimming removed 6 bases at V and 3 bases at J, with 14 bases between. The CDR3 loop reads CASRERGEDTEAFF. The CDR3 nucleotides are TGTGCCAGCAGAGAACGCGGGGAAGACACTGAAGCTTTCTTT.

The chain recombines TRBV29-1 with TRBJ1-1, with D unresolved. The CDR3 sequence is 13 residues long. V was clipped by 2 bases and J by 7 bases, with 14 bases between them. CDR1 SQVTM and CDR2 ANQGSEA come from the germline V gene. CDR3 loop: CSVELAILGEAFF. CDR3 bases: TGCAGCGTTGAACTAGCGATTCTAGGTGAAGCTTTCTTT.

J is TRBJ1-1 and V is TRBV7-8; tentatively, D is TRBD1 (6 bases). The CDR3 is made up of 12 amino acids. Germline V gene lookup returns CDR1 SGHVS and CDR2 FQNEAQ. Trimming pared 4 bases from V and 7 bases from J, leaving 10 bases between. CDR3 in amino acids: CASSWLQGEAFF. The CDR3 bases are TGTGCCAGCAGCTGGTTACAGGGTGAAGCTTTCTTT.